Listed here are 30 T cell receptor beta chains from one sample, sequenced in a study of CD8 T cells in Susac syndrome. When the RNA was reverse transcribed, random hexamers were used with an input of 0.5 to 1 ug. TCRdb re-analysed the immunoSEQ multiplex PCR reads in MiXCR, keeping a single row per CDR3 protein. The sample records some 260,000 distinct CDR3 sequences, approximately 84% being singletons. Sequences were obtained from CD8+ T cells from PBMCs. The receptors come from a human donor with multiple sclerosis.

The J gene is TRBJ2-4, the V gene TRBV27, with 7 bases matching TRBD2. Per the germline V gene, CDR1 is MNHEY and CDR2 is SMNVEV (reference sequence). This CDR3 contains 14 residues. Unmatched junction bases numbered 6, after V lost 2 bases and J lost 8 bases. CDR3 in amino acids: CASSLRGGIDIQYF. Here the CDR3 DNA reads TGTGCCAGCAGTTTAAGGGGAGGGATAGACATTCAGTACTTC.

This clonotype was counted between two and nine times. The chain recombines TRBV7-9 with TRBJ2-7; 7 bases are shared with TRBD2. Germline V gene lookup returns CDR1 SEHNR and CDR2 FQNEAQ (reference sequence). V lost 2 bases, J lost 4 bases, and 8 bases stayed unmatched. The CDR3 extends over 15 amino acids. The CDR3 spells CASSLPSGLGYEQYF. CDR3 DNA sequence: TGTGCCAGCAGCTTACCTAGCGGCCTTGGATACGAGCAGTACTTC.

V usage is TRBV3-1 and J usage is TRBJ2-7; TRBD2 aligns across 12 bases. This CDR3 spans 15 amino acids. CDR1 and CDR2 from the germline V gene are LGHDT and YNNKEL (reference sequence). V lost 5 bases to trimming and J lost 3 bases; unmatched junction nucleotides: 5. DNA for the CDR3: TGTGCCAGCAGCGGACGACTAGCGGGAGTCTACGAGCAGTACTTC. Translation: CASSGRLAGVYEQYF.

DNA for the CDR3: TGTGCCAGCAGCTTAGGCCTGGGGCAGGGTAAAGGCTACACCTTC. This codes for CASSLGLGQGKGYTF. The chain carries TRBV13 and TRBJ1-2; a possible D gene is TRBD1 (5 bases). Trimming took 0 bases from V and 8 from J, leaving 16 bases between them. Looked up from germline, CDR1 is PRHDT and CDR2 is FYEKMQ (reference sequence). The CDR3 length is 15 residues. The whole variable domain, remainder taken from reference TRBV13 and TRBJ1-2, is AAGVIQSPRHLIKEKRETATLKCYPIPRHDTVYWYQQGPGQDPQFLISFYEKMQSDKGSIPDRFSAQQFSDYHSELNMSSLELGDSALYFCASSLGLGQGKGYTFGSGTRLTVV.

This sequence joins TRBV25-1 and TRBJ2-5; TRBD2 might be the D (5 bases). Trimming removed 1 base at V and 4 bases at J, with 10 bases between. CDR1 is MGHDK and CDR2 is SYGVNS in the germline V gene. This CDR3 region has 14 residues. As DNA, the CDR3 is TGTGCCAGCAGTGAATTGGCTAGCCTAGAGACCCAGTACTTC. This gives the protein CASSELASLETQYF.

This clonotype is a singleton in its sample. The rearrangement uses TRBV29-1 and TRBJ2-2, with 8 bases fitting TRBD1. V lost 6 bases, J lost 8 bases, and 2 bases stayed unmatched. The CDR3 contains 11 residues. Germline V gene lookup returns CDR1 SQVTM and CDR2 ANQGSEA. The CDR3 DNA is TGCAGCGTCAGGGGGCAAGGGGAGCTGTTTTTT. The encoded protein is CSVRGQGELFF.

In DNA form, the CDR3 reads TGTGCCAGCAGCCAAGATAGGTCGGGAGGGCCCCACGAGCAGTACTTC. As protein: CASSQDRSGGPHEQYF. J is TRBJ2-7 and V is TRBV4-2; 8 bases fit TRBD2. CDR3 length equals 16 residues. Germline V gene sequence: CDR1 LGHNA, CDR2 YNFKEQ. The V and J ends lost 0 bases and 5 bases, in that order; junction bases with no gene match: 9.

V gene TRBV20-1 combines with J gene TRBJ2-1; 10 bases fit TRBD2. V lost 7 bases and J lost 8; bases outside the gene matches: 11. In germline, CDR1 is DFQATT, CDR2 SNEGSKA (reference sequence). The CDR3 length is 14 residues. The CDR3 loop is CSVTSGRAVDEQFF. The CDR3 nucleotides read TGCAGTGTTACGAGCGGGAGGGCCGTAGATGAGCAGTTCTTC.

V gene TRBV7-9 combines with J gene TRBJ2-5, with D possibly matching TRBD2 (6 bases). The V and J ends lost 1 base and 3 bases respectively, with 18 bases between them. This CDR3 comprises 17 residues. The germline V gene encodes CDR1 SEHNR and CDR2 FQNEAQ (reference sequence). CDR3 amino acids: CASSLDADLGGEETQYF. CDR3 DNA: TGTGCCAGCAGCTTAGACGCTGACCTCGGGGGAGAAGAGACCCAGTACTTC.

The genes are TRBV5-5 and TRBJ1-4; no firm D call. V was pared by 2 bases and J by 8 bases, with 7 bases between. The CDR3 has 12 amino acids. CDR1 and CDR2 from the germline V gene are SGHKS and YYEKEE (reference sequence). DNA of the CDR3: TGTGCCAGCAGCTTTGACGGCGAAAAACTGTTTTTT. As protein: CASSFDGEKLFF. Based on the CDR3 plus reference TRBV5-5 and TRBJ1-4, the full variable domain is DAGVTQSPTHLIKTRGQQVTLRCSPISGHKSVSWYQQVLGQGPQFIFQYYEKEERGRGNFPDRFSARQFPNYSSELNVNALLLGDSALYLCASSFDGEKLFFGSGTQLSVL.

This sequence joins TRBV27 and TRBJ2-7; tentatively, D is TRBD1 (5 bases). This CDR3 is 16 amino acids long. Trimming took off 6 bases at V and 2 bases at J, with 20 bases between the two ends. Germline V CDR1 and CDR2: MNHEY, SMNVEV (reference sequence). CDR3 DNA sequence: TGTGCCAGCAGCCCGGGTAGGGGATATTGGGCCTACGAGCAGTACTTC. Its translation is CASSPGRGYWAYEQYF.

The J gene is TRBJ2-2, the V gene TRBV4-1; TRBD1 aligns across 7 bases. CDR3 size: 17 residues. Trimming cost V 5 bases and J 6 bases; bases outside gene matches: 15. The germline gives CDR1 MGHRA, CDR2 YSYEKL. CDR3 nucleotides: TGCGCCAGCAGCTACAGAAAGACAGGGTCCTCCCCCGGGGAGCTGTTTTTT. It specifies CASSYRKTGSSPGELFF.

This clonotype was observed once. This rearrangement joins TRBV9 to TRBJ2-1; either TRBD1 or TRBD2 may supply D (6 bases each). Trimming took off 0 bases at V and 1 base at J, with 14 bases between the two ends. This CDR3 is 17 amino acids long. Per germline, CDR1 SGDLS and CDR2 YYNGEE. CDR3 sequence (DNA): TGTGCCAGCAGCGTAGCTGGGGGGCCCCAATCCTACAATGAGCAGTTCTTC. Residues: CASSVAGGPQSYNEQFF.

The V gene is TRBV28, the J gene TRBJ1-4, with D maybe TRBD1 (5 bases). Trimming shortened V by 7 bases and J by 5 bases, and 17 bases separated the two germline ends. CDR1 MDHEN and CDR2 SYDVKM come from the germline V gene. The CDR3 covers 15 residues. The CDR3 DNA follows: TGTGCCAGCACCCACCGGGGGGGGAGGAATGAAAAACTGTTTTTT. This encodes CASTHRGGRNEKLFF.

This rearrangement joins TRBV7-3 to TRBJ2-3; tentative D call: TRBD2 (6 bases). Trimming stripped 2 bases from V and 0 bases from J, with 9 bases between. Germline CDR1 SGHTA, CDR2 FQGTGA. This CDR3 spans 15 amino acids. The CDR3 here is CASSLGGISTDTQYF. The DNA of the CDR3 is TGTGCCAGCAGCTTAGGCGGGATTAGCACAGATACGCAGTATTTT.

The chain is built from TRBV6-1 and TRBJ1-1, with D hard to call. The CDR3 is made up of 14 amino acids. The germline V and J ends were trimmed by 4 bases and 4 bases, with 13 bases remaining between them. The germline V gene encodes CDR1 MNHNS and CDR2 SASEGT. The DNA for the CDR3 is TGTGCCAGCAGTGTTCGGGCCAGTCGCACTGAAGCTTTCTTT. Its translation: CASSVRASRTEAFF.

CDR3 coding DNA: TGCGCCAGCAGTCAATCTTCATTCACTGAAGCTTTCTTT. Its protein product is CASSQSSFTEAFF. This chain connects TRBV23-1 to TRBJ1-1, with D unclear. TRBV23-1 is identified as an open reading frame with a role that is uncertain. This CDR3 has 13 residues. V lost 0 bases and J 4 bases, leaving 6 bases between the germline ends.

This rearrangement joins TRBV7-3 to TRBJ2-7; TRBD1 might be the D (6 bases). This CDR3 spans 13 amino acids. V was shortened by 0 bases and J by 7 bases, with 10 bases between the two germline ends. CDR1 and CDR2 (germline): SGHTA, FQGTGA. The CDR3 here is CASSLTTGREQYF. As DNA, the CDR3 is TGTGCCAGCAGCTTAACCACAGGGCGGGAGCAGTACTTC.

The chain has TRBV27 and TRBJ2-1; possible D gene TRBD1, 6 bases. Germline CDR1 reads MNHEY; CDR2 reads SMNVEV (reference sequence). V gave up 3 bases and J gave up 9 bases, with 21 bases separating them. CDR3 size: 16 residues. The CDR3, as DNA: TGTGCCAGCAGTTTTCGTTTCTCCAACCCGACAGGTGAGCAGTTCTTC. Its translation is CASSFRFSNPTGEQFF.

The chain carries TRBV30 and TRBJ2-1, with 10 bases identical to TRBD2. The CDR3 runs to 14 residues. After removal of 2 bases from V and 10 bases from J, the junction contained 8 bases not matched to a gene. The germline V gene has CDR1 GTSNPN and CDR2 SVGIG (reference sequence). In DNA, the CDR3 is TGTGCCTGGAGTCTGCTAGCGGGAGTACGGGAGCAGTTCTTC. It yields the protein CAWSLLAGVREQFF.

The chain couples TRBV29-1 to TRBJ2-7; TRBD1 aligns across 7 bases. V shed 6 bases, J shed 11 bases, and the junction held 7 bases outside the gene matches. Germline V gives CDR1 SQVTM, CDR2 ANQGSEA. The CDR3 is 10 residues long. This chain's CDR3 is CSVLTDREYF. The CDR3 DNA reads TGCAGCGTCCTTACCGACAGGGAGTACTTC.

V usage is TRBV6-1 and J usage is TRBJ1-2; maybe TRBD1 (5 bases). V lost 4 bases and J lost 10, with 19 bases in between. The CDR3 loop spans 14 amino acids. The germline CDR1 and CDR2 sequences are MNHNS and SASEGT. CDR3 amino acids: CASSGPTRGVAYTF. DNA of the CDR3: TGTGCCAGCAGTGGCCCTACGAGGGGAGTCGCCTACACCTTC.

This chain links TRBV7-9 with TRBJ2-7; either TRBD1 or TRBD2 may fit D (5 bases each). V gave up 2 bases and J gave up 5 bases, with 25 bases separating them. The CDR3 consists of 18 residues. CDR1 is SEHNR and CDR2 is FQNEAQ in the germline V gene (reference sequence). CDR3 protein: CASSLIRGGADLADEQYF. CDR3 nucleotide sequence: TGTGCCAGCAGCTTAATTCGGGGCGGTGCGGACCTGGCCGACGAGCAGTACTTC.

The chain carries TRBV27 and TRBJ1-1; D gene ambiguous. Trimming took 5 bases from V and 0 from J, leaving 7 bases between them. Looked up from germline, CDR1 is MNHEY and CDR2 is SMNVEV (reference sequence). The CDR3 is 13 amino acids. This CDR3 is CASSGGMNTEAFF. The CDR3 region has the DNA TGTGCCAGCAGTGGTGGGATGAACACTGAAGCTTTCTTT.

The chain carries TRBV7-9 and TRBJ2-3; unclear D gene. CDR3 length equals 13 residues. Germline V gene lookup returns CDR1 SEHNR and CDR2 FQNEAQ (reference sequence). V gave up 5 bases and J gave up 4 bases, with 10 bases separating them. Here the CDR3 reads CASSPLFADTQYF. In nucleotides, the CDR3 is TGTGCCAGCAGCCCACTTTTTGCAGATACGCAGTATTTT.

V and J are TRBV5-1 and TRBJ1-1; D gene unclear. This CDR3 is 14 amino acids long. CDR1 and CDR2 from the germline V gene are SGHRS and YFSETQ. V lost 1 base and J lost 0, with 7 bases in between. As DNA, the CDR3 is TGCGCCAGCAGCTTGAACCACATGAACACTGAAGCTTTCTTT. It translates to CASSLNHMNTEAFF. Combining the CDR3 with reference TRBV5-1 and TRBJ1-1 gives the whole variable domain KAGVTQTPRYLIKTRGQQVTLSCSPISGHRSVSWYQQTPGQGLQFLFEYFSETQRNKGNFPGRFSGRQFSNSRSEMNVSTLELGDSALYLCASSLNHMNTEAFFGQGTRLTVV.

This chain links TRBV27 with TRBJ2-7; 7 bases fit TRBD1. The CDR3 totals 15 residues. With V trimmed by 6 bases and J by 0 bases, 8 bases remained unmatched. Germline CDR1 is MNHEY and CDR2 is SMNVEV (reference sequence). The CDR3 region is CASRFRDSHSYEQYF. The DNA for the CDR3 is TGTGCCAGCAGATTCCGGGACAGCCACTCCTACGAGCAGTACTTC.

This clonotype was seen once. The J gene is TRBJ2-3, the V gene TRBV4-1; D not resolved. The CDR3 contains 14 residues. Germline loops: CDR1 MGHRA, CDR2 YSYEKL. V gave up 0 bases and J gave up 3 bases, with 7 bases separating them. CDR3 sequence (DNA): TGCGCCAGCAGCCAAGATGGTATGACAGATACGCAGTATTTT. This translates into CASSQDGMTDTQYF.

The CDR3, as DNA: TGTGCCACCAGTGATTACAATGAGCAGTTCTTC. Translation: CATSDYNEQFF. The chain is built from TRBV24-1 and TRBJ2-1; D gene ambiguous. The V gene lost 2 bases and the J gene lost 5 bases, with 0 bases spanning the gap. The length of the CDR3 is 11 residues. CDR1 is KGHDR and CDR2 is SFDVKD in the germline V gene.

The rearrangement links TRBV28 to TRBJ2-2, with 9 bases aligning to TRBD1. The CDR3 extends over 16 amino acids. Trimming removed 5 bases from V and 4 bases from J; junction bases left unmatched: 8. Per germline, CDR1 MDHEN and CDR2 SYDVKM. CDR3 in DNA: TGTGCCAGCAGTATCCCGGGACAGGGTGTCACCGGGGAGCTGTTTTTT. It codes for CASSIPGQGVTGELFF.